A single sample gave rise to the 3 T cell receptor beta chains below, sequenced in a study of cytomegalovirus exposure and HLA in healthy donors. The PCR contained 60 Vbeta and 13 Jbeta primers. Clones were read by immunoSEQ multiplex PCR, and TCRdb kept only the in-frame ones, dropping some. This sample has 150,000 to 200,000 clones; 75% to 80% occur once, and the top ten carry 6.3%. Specimen: PBMCs. Receptors were obtained from a man aged 40-49 years in good health and CMV-seropositive.

The chain links TRBV15 to TRBJ1-1; D gene uncertain. Deletions cut 0 bases from V and 0 bases from J, with 8 bases between. Looked up from germline, CDR1 is LNHNV and CDR2 is YYDKDF (reference sequence). The CDR3 runs to 15 residues. The CDR3 coding sequence is TGTGCCACCAGCAGAGACGGTAGAATGAACACTGAAGCTTTCTTT. This gives the protein CATSRDGRMNTEAFF.

This chain connects TRBV28 to TRBJ2-7; weak D call: TRBD1 (5 bases). Deletions cut 5 bases from V and 6 bases from J, with 26 bases between. Germline V gene lookup returns CDR1 MDHEN and CDR2 SYDVKM. This CDR3 comprises 17 residues. CDR3 in amino acids: CASSPPYDLTRQGEQYF. The CDR3 bases are TGTGCCAGCAGTCCACCCTACGACTTGACCCGGCAGGGCGAGCAGTACTTC.

V usage is TRBV19 and J usage is TRBJ1-1; D perhaps matches TRBD1 (5 bases). V lost 3 bases and J 5 bases, leaving 10 bases between the germline ends. Germline-derived CDR1 and CDR2 are LNHDA and SQIVND (reference sequence). CDR3 length: 13 amino acids. CDR3 in DNA: TGTGCCAGTAGTATGGGGGGAATAACTGAAGCTTTCTTT. It codes for CASSMGGITEAFF.